The 30 T cell receptor beta chains reported below all come from one sample, sequenced in a study of beta chain features in type 1 diabetes. Points from the study as a whole: Shortening that was moderate but significant affected the TCRB CDR3s of Type 1 diabetes patients in all four CD4+ subsets.

Reverse transcription of all isolated RNA meant that expressed TCRB transcripts were sequenced. TCRdb's table, derived via immunoSEQ multiplex PCR, lists solely in-frame clones and lacks some. The repertoire includes hundreds of thousands of clones, roughly an eighth of them detected once, and 0.015% to 0.02% sits in the top ten. Antigen specificity for these receptors is unknown. Input material: naive CD4+ T cells from blood. Receptors originate from a man aged 25-45 years with type 1 diabetes.

This clone was seen only once. This chain joins TRBV7-2 and TRBJ2-5; 8 bases are a match to TRBD1. V was pared by 4 bases and J by 5 bases, with 6 bases of the junction left unmatched. Germline V CDR1 and CDR2: SGHTA, FQGNSA. The CDR3 contains 14 residues. Here the CDR3 DNA reads TGTGCCAGCAGCTCAACAGGGGGTTGGGAGACCCAGTACTTC. Translated, it gives CASSSTGGWETQYF.

V and J are TRBV7-8 and TRBJ1-1, with 7 bases identical to TRBD1. V shed 1 base, J shed 4 bases, and the junction held 6 bases outside the gene matches. The CDR3 has 15 residues. Germline CDR1 is SGHVS and CDR2 is FQNEAQ. The DNA for the CDR3 is TGTGCCAGCAGCTTAGGTTACAGGGGAGGCACTGAAGCTTTCTTT. The encoded protein is CASSLGYRGGTEAFF.

V usage is TRBV5-4 and J usage is TRBJ2-1; TRBD2 agrees at 8 bases. This CDR3 region has 18 residues. CDR1 and CDR2 from the germline V gene are SGHNT and YYREEE (reference sequence). Trimming took 0 bases from V and 0 from J; bases not matched to a gene: 8. The CDR3 loop reads CASSLVGSGTLSYNEQFF. DNA for the CDR3: TGTGCCAGCAGCTTGGTGGGTAGCGGGACTCTCTCCTACAATGAGCAGTTCTTC.

This clone was counted a few times. This chain uses TRBV5-1 with TRBJ2-3; TRBD1 might be the D (7 bases). The CDR3 consists of 15 residues. Per the germline V gene, CDR1 is SGHRS and CDR2 is YFSETQ. The ends were cut back, 4 bases at V and 5 bases at J, with 17 bases in the middle. CDR3 sequence: CASSPSRQGGDTQYF. CDR3 coding DNA: TGCGCCAGCAGCCCTTCCCGGCAGGGGGGAGATACGCAGTATTTT.

The chain is built from TRBV4-1 and TRBJ1-5; D is unresolved. The CDR3 covers 17 residues. Germline V lookup: CDR1 MGHRA, CDR2 YSYEKL. With 4 bases removed from V and 0 bases from J, the gap between germline ends came to 16 bases. CDR3 in DNA: TGCGCCAGCAGCCCCTACGGAGGACGGTATAGCAATCAGCCCCAGCATTTT. It is translated as CASSPYGGRYSNQPQHF.

This clone was seen only a few times. This chain connects TRBV30 to TRBJ2-2, with TRBD1 matching 8 bases. CDR1 and CDR2 (germline): GTSNPN, SVGIG (reference sequence). CDR3 length: 15 residues. The trim removed 1 base at V and 5 bases at J, leaving 6 bases unmatched. This chain's CDR3 is CAWSATGGRTGELFF. CDR3 coding DNA: TGTGCCTGGAGTGCCACAGGGGGGCGGACCGGGGAGCTGTTTTTT.

This clone was seen more than once but under ten times. The chain links TRBV5-6 to TRBJ1-4, with D maybe TRBD1 (6 bases). This CDR3 is built from 14 residues. Trimming left V 7 bases short and J 7 bases short, with 17 bases between. From germline, CDR1 is SGHDT and CDR2 YYEEEE. The CDR3 is CASQSPGQGEKLFF. The CDR3 nucleotides read TGTGCCAGCCAATCCCCGGGACAAGGTGAAAAACTGTTTTTT.

The chain has TRBV29-1 and TRBJ2-1; 7 nucleotides agree with TRBD2. V shed 5 bases and J 0 bases; nucleotides not matched to a gene: 4. Per germline, CDR1 SQVTM and CDR2 ANQGSEA. The CDR3 covers 14 residues. The CDR3 loop reads CSVSGVSSYNEQFF. DNA for the CDR3: TGCAGCGTTAGCGGGGTGAGCTCCTACAATGAGCAGTTCTTC.

This clone was observed a handful of times. The rearrangement links TRBV15 to TRBJ2-1; 8 bases match TRBD2. The CDR3 is made up of 15 amino acids. Germline CDR1 LNHNV, CDR2 YYDKDF (reference sequence). Unmatched junction bases numbered 4, after V lost 3 bases and J lost 3 bases. As DNA, the CDR3 is TGTGCCACCAGCAGGACCGGGACTAGCTACAATGAGCAGTTCTTC. It translates to CATSRTGTSYNEQFF.

This clone appeared a few times. This chain connects TRBV6-5 to TRBJ2-6; weak D call: TRBD2 (5 bases). The V end lost 11 bases, the J end lost 6 bases, and 17 bases lay between the germline ends. CDR1 and CDR2 (germline): MNHEY, SVGAGI. CDR3 length: 14 residues. The CDR3 region is CASGESWAANVLTF. DNA for the CDR3: TGTGCCTCCGGGGAGAGCTGGGCGGCCAACGTCCTGACTTTC.

This clone was found a few times. This chain uses TRBV6-1 with TRBJ2-1, with TRBD2 as a possible D gene (5 bases). Germline-derived CDR1 and CDR2 are MNHNS and SASEGT. V lost 5 bases and J 2 bases, leaving 13 bases between the germline ends. CDR3 length equals 15 residues. The CDR3 loop reads CASSLEDSTYNEQFF. CDR3 nucleotides: TGTGCCAGCAGTCTAGAGGACTCTACCTACAATGAGCAGTTCTTC.

This clone was observed a few times. The CDR3: CASSIGRVGNQPQHF. The CDR3 DNA follows: TGTGCCAGTAGTATCGGGCGGGTTGGCAATCAGCCCCAGCATTTT. V is TRBV19 and J is TRBJ1-5; no clear D gene. Looked up from germline, CDR1 is LNHDA and CDR2 is SQIVND (reference sequence). The V gene lost 3 bases and the J gene lost 2 bases, with 11 bases spanning the gap. CDR3 length: 15 residues.

The chain has TRBV10-3 and TRBJ2-2, with TRBD1 matching 8 bases. This CDR3 has 16 amino acids. Losses at the gene ends were 4 bases for V and 0 bases for J; bases not matched to a gene: 4. Germline loops: CDR1 ENHRY, CDR2 SYGVKD. For the CDR3, the DNA is TGTGCCATCAGTGCTCAGGGGGCGCCGAACACCGGGGAGCTGTTTTTT. Protein: CAISAQGAPNTGELFF.

The chain uses TRBV7-2 and TRBJ1-1; TRBD1 agrees at 7 bases. The V and J ends lost 5 bases and 8 bases, in that order; junction bases with no gene match: 8. Germline CDR1 SGHTA, CDR2 FQGNSA. CDR3 size: 13 residues. The CDR3 DNA reads as TGTGCCAGCAGCACAACAGGGGCGGCAGAAGCTTTCTTT. Amino acid sequence: CASSTTGAAEAFF.

This chain links TRBV9 with TRBJ2-1, with D uncertain. V shed 10 bases and J shed 9 bases, with 20 bases lying between them. There are 13 residues in the CDR3. Germline CDR1 is SGDLS and CDR2 is YYNGEE. The CDR3 DNA follows: TGTGCCCCCGCCCCCCGCCCTCGGTGTGAGCAGTTCTTC. Translating gives CAPAPRPRCEQFF.

The V and J genes are TRBV2 and TRBJ2-7; 12 bases line up with TRBD1. Trimming removed 7 bases from V and 9 bases from J; junction bases left unmatched: 10. Germline V gene sequence: CDR1 SNHLY, CDR2 FYNNEI. CDR3 length: 14 residues. The CDR3 is CASTGTGGGIGQYF. The CDR3 nucleotides read TGTGCCAGCACCGGGACAGGGGGCGGGATAGGGCAGTACTTC.

Written as DNA, the CDR3 is TGTGCCAGCAGCACAAACGGGGGTGGCTACACCTTC. This sequence encodes CASSTNGGGYTF. V and J are TRBV27 and TRBJ1-2; D possibly corresponds to TRBD1 (5 bases). The CDR3 runs 12 residues. The V and J ends lost 6 bases and 7 bases respectively, with 12 bases between them. Germline V gene sequence: CDR1 MNHEY, CDR2 SMNVEV (reference sequence).

V and J are TRBV5-1 and TRBJ1-4, with TRBD1 matching over 7 bases. Trimming at V came to 3 bases and at J to 7 bases, leaving 6 bases not matched to a gene. The CDR3 spans 14 residues. The germline gives CDR1 SGHRS, CDR2 YFSETQ. The DNA of the CDR3 is TGCGCCAGCAGCTCTGGACAGGTTGGTGAAAAACTGTTTTTT. It yields the protein CASSSGQVGEKLFF.

The V call is TRBV28, the J call TRBJ2-1; 10 nucleotides agree with TRBD2. Germline lookup yields CDR1 MDHEN and CDR2 SYDVKM. The CDR3 runs 16 residues. The junction had 7 bases not matched to a gene; V was cut back by 2 bases and J by 6 bases. CDR3 protein: CASSLSSAGGGNEQFF. CDR3 sequence (DNA): TGTGCCAGCAGTTTAAGTTCAGCGGGAGGGGGCAATGAGCAGTTCTTC.

This clone was counted a few times. The V call is TRBV28, the J call TRBJ2-5, with 7 bases aligning to TRBD1. J gave up 1 base and V 7 bases, and 0 bases lay outside the gene matches. Germline V gene lookup returns CDR1 MDHEN and CDR2 SYDVKM. CDR3 size: 12 residues. The DNA for the CDR3 is TGTGCCAGCAACAGGGGCCAAGAGACCCAGTACTTC. It translates to CASNRGQETQYF.

This clone was recorded a few times. V is TRBV2 and J is TRBJ2-1, with 7 bases fitting TRBD2. This CDR3 is built from 13 residues. Germline loops: CDR1 SNHLY, CDR2 FYNNEI. J gave up 5 bases and V 5 bases, and 3 bases lay outside the gene matches. Here the CDR3 reads CASSSSGNNEQFF. CDR3 DNA sequence: TGTGCCAGCAGTTCTAGCGGCAACAATGAGCAGTTCTTC.

The chain has TRBV30 and TRBJ2-5, with D tentatively TRBD2 (5 bases). The CDR3 sequence is 14 residues long. Germline V gives CDR1 GTSNPN, CDR2 SVGIG (reference sequence). V dropped 0 bases and J dropped 4 bases, with 12 bases sitting between them. CDR3 loop: CAWSVWGEGETQYF. As DNA, the CDR3 is TGTGCCTGGAGTGTCTGGGGTGAGGGAGAGACCCAGTACTTC.

This clone has more than one count but fewer than ten. CDR3 nucleotide sequence: TGTGCCAGCAGCTTGGACAGGGGGCGTGAGCAGTTCTTC. As protein: CASSLDRGREQFF. The chain has TRBV5-8 and TRBJ2-1, with 9 bases matching TRBD1. This CDR3 has 13 residues. V lost 0 bases and J lost 9; bases outside the gene matches: 1. Germline V gene lookup returns CDR1 SGHTS and CDR2 YDEGEE.

The chain carries TRBV30 and TRBJ2-7; 8 bases match TRBD1. The CDR3 has 15 residues. V dropped 2 bases and J dropped 0; count of bases not matched to a gene: 6. CDR1 is GTSNPN and CDR2 is SVGIG in the germline V gene (reference sequence). The CDR3 is CAWSPGQGRSYEQYF. The CDR3 nucleotides are TGTGCCTGGAGTCCCGGACAGGGCCGCTCCTACGAGCAGTACTTC.

For this clone: Germline is not matched at one junction end, which may reflect a read error. This chain links TRBV7-7 with TRBJ2-3; D ambiguous. This CDR3 has 14 residues. Germline CDR1 is SSHAT and CDR2 is FNYEAQ (reference sequence). This CDR3 is CASSLAASTDTQYF. CDR3 sequence (DNA): TGTGCTAGCAGCTTAGCTGCGAGCACAGATACGCAGTATTTT.

The chain couples TRBV29-1 to TRBJ1-1, with 9 bases matching TRBD1. The J segment lost 11 bases and the V segment lost 5 bases, leaving 18 bases of the junction unmatched. The CDR3 consists of 15 residues. The germline gives CDR1 SQVTM, CDR2 ANQGSEA. CDR3: CSVTNPGQGKLEAFF. CDR3 sequence (DNA): TGCAGCGTTACTAATCCGGGACAGGGTAAGCTTGAGGCTTTCTTT. The entire variable domain, with the rest obtained from reference TRBV29-1 and TRBJ1-1, is as follows: SAVISQKPSRDICQRGTSLTIQCQVDSQVTMMFWYRQQPGQSLTLIATANQGSEATYESGFVIDKFPISRPNLTFSTLTVSNMSPEDSSIYLCSVTNPGQGKLEAFFGQGTRLTVV.

This clone turned up a few times. V and J are TRBV5-6 and TRBJ2-7, with D possibly being TRBD2 (5 bases). Germline values: CDR1 SGHDT, CDR2 YYEEEE. V lost 1 base to trimming and J lost 6 bases, with 8 bases between them. The length of the CDR3 is 12 residues. DNA of the CDR3: TGTGCCAGCAGCTTGAAAGAGGGCGAGCAGTACTTC. Translated: CASSLKEGEQYF.

This clone was detected a few times. V usage is TRBV25-1 and J usage is TRBJ2-7; weak D call: TRBD1 (6 bases). With 4 bases removed from V and 1 base from J, the gap between germline ends came to 14 bases. This CDR3 is built from 15 residues. Germline V CDR1 and CDR2: MGHDK, SYGVNS. The CDR3 region is CASSVSGATSYEQYF. The CDR3 nucleotides read TGTGCCAGCAGTGTTTCAGGGGCGACATCCTACGAGCAGTACTTC.

The rearrangement links TRBV7-9 to TRBJ1-4, with D unresolved. CDR1 and CDR2 (germline): SEHNR, FQNEAQ (reference sequence). The V end was cut by 1 base, the J end by 1 base, with 13 bases between. The CDR3 runs 17 residues. The CDR3 here is CASSLVSGIRTNEKLFF. Here the CDR3 DNA reads TGTGCCAGCAGCTTAGTTTCCGGGATTAGAACTAATGAAAAACTGTTTTTT.

The sample holds many counts of this clone. Other DNA sequences in this specimen translate into the identical CDR3. The chain is built from TRBV14 and TRBJ2-5, with a possible D match to TRBD1 (6 bases). The CDR3 consists of 13 residues. Trimming removed 4 bases at V and 2 bases at J, with 8 bases between. Germline CDR1 is SGHDN and CDR2 is FVKESK. Written as DNA, the CDR3 is TGTGCCAGCAGCCGACAGGTTCAAGAGACCCAGTACTTC. This gives the protein CASSRQVQETQYF.